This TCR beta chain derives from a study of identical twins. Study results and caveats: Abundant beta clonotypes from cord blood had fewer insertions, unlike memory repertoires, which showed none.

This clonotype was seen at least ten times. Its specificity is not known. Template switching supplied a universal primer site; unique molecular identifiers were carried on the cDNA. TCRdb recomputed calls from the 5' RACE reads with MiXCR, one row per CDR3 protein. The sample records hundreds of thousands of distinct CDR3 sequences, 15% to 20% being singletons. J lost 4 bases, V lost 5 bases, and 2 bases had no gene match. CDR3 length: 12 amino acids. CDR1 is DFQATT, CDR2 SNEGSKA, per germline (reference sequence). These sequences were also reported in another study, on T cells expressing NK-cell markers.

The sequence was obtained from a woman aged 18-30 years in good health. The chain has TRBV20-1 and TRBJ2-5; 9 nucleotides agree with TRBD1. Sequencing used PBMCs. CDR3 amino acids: CSAQTGGETQYF. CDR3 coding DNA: TGCAGTGCTCAGACAGGGGGAGAGACCCAGTACTTC.